This T cell receptor (beta chain) was documented in a study of shared clonotypes between healthy human individuals. This clone came up once. One end of the junction fails to match germline, which may point to a read error. The method was immunoSEQ multiplex PCR; TCRdb's version includes in-frame clones alone and lacks a portion of them. The sample lists hundreds of thousands of clones; roughly 70% were seen once. This CDR3 region has 11 residues. Germline CDR1 SNHLY, CDR2 FYNNEI. This chain links TRBV2 with TRBJ2-1; the D gene is possibly TRBD2 (6 bases). This clonotype originated in a man between 25 and 39 years old in good health. The specimen was memory CD4+ T cells sorted from blood. Sample subset: CD45RA-negative fraction. CDR3 region: CASSVRGMIIF. The CDR3 DNA follows: TGTGCCAGCAGTGTCCGCGGGATGATAATCTTC.